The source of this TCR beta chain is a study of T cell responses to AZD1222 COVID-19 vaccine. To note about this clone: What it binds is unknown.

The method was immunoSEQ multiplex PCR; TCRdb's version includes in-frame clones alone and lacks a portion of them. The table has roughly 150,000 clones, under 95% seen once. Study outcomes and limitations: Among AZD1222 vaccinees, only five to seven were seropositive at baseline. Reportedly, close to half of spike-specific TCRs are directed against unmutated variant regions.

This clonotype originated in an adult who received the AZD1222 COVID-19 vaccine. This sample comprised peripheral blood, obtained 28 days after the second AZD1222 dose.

The CDR3 spells CATSTLAGGPEETQYF. Here the CDR3 DNA reads TGTGCCACCAGCACCCTAGCGGGGGGGCCGGAAGAGACCCAGTACTTC. The rearrangement uses TRBV15 and TRBJ2-5; 12 bases are a match to TRBD2. With 4 bases clipped from V and 3 bases from J, the junction kept 6 bases outside the gene matches. Per germline, CDR1 LNHNV and CDR2 YYDKDF (reference sequence). The CDR3 totals 16 residues.